This is a list of T cell receptor beta chains from one sample in a study of human T cells and chemical hapten exposure. TCRdb ran MiXCR on the 5' RACE reads and lists one entry per CDR3 protein. The sample lists 130,000 or so distinct CDR3 sequences, over 3.5% occurring once. The source of these receptors is a female donor in good health. The CDR3 runs from the conserved cysteine through the conserved F or W. D genes are given only for firm matches. Where a row states a size, it is once, few, many or the class of an expanded clone; other rows omit it.

V: TRBV18; D: -; J: TRBJ2-3; size: -; DNA: TGTGCCAGCTCACCTCAGACCTTCAGCACAGATACGCAGTATTTT; CDR3: CASSPQTFSTDTQYF
V: TRBV20-1; D: -; J: TRBJ1-2; size: many; DNA: TGCAGTGCTCTTCGGCCAGGGGAAAACTATGGCTACACCTTC; CDR3: CSALRPGENYGYTF
V: TRBV18; D: -; J: TRBJ2-3; size: many; DNA: TGTGCCAGCTCACCACCGGTACTGGGAGTAAGCACAGATACGCAGTATTTT; CDR3: CASSPPVLGVSTDTQYF
V: TRBV6-2/TRBV6-3; D: TRBD1; J: TRBJ1-2; size: many; DNA: TGTGCCAGCAGTTGGACAGGGGAGAACTATGGCTACACCTTC; CDR3: CASSWTGENYGYTF
V: TRBV5-4; D: TRBD2; J: TRBJ2-1; size: -; DNA: TGTGCCAGCAGCCCCTACGGGGGGGCCGCCTACAATGAGCAGTTCTTC; CDR3: CASSPYGGAAYNEQFF
V: TRBV12-3/TRBV12-4; D: -; J: TRBJ1-6; size: few; DNA: TGTGCCAGCACTCTCAGGCACCGTAATTCACCCCTCCACTTT; CDR3: CASTLRHRNSPLHF
V: TRBV7-9; D: -; J: TRBJ1-5; size: few; DNA: TGTGCCAGCAGCTTACCTGGGGCCCCCCAGCATTTT; CDR3: CASSLPGAPQHF
V: TRBV3-1; D: -; J: TRBJ1-2; size: many; DNA: TGTGCCAGCAGCCAGGGGAGGAGCTATGGCTACACCTTC; CDR3: CASSQGRSYGYTF
V: TRBV24-1; D: -; J: TRBJ1-5; size: many; DNA: TGTGCCACCAGGCCCGCGGGGAAGAGCCCTAATCAGCCCCAGCATTTT; CDR3: CATRPAGKSPNQPQHF
V: TRBV5-6; D: -; J: TRBJ1-1; size: many; DNA: TGTGCCAGCAGCTCGCGTTGGGATGAAGCTTTCTTT; CDR3: CASSSRWDEAFF
V: TRBV20-1; D: -; J: TRBJ1-4; size: many; DNA: TGCAGTGCCGCTATCGGGGCCCTTAATGAAAAACTGTTTTTT; CDR3: CSAAIGALNEKLFF
V: TRBV27; D: -; J: TRBJ2-5; size: many; DNA: TGTGCCAGCAGTTTAGCAGGAGAGACCCAGTACTTC; CDR3: CASSLAGETQYF
V: TRBV7-9; D: -; J: TRBJ2-4; size: -; DNA: TGTGCCAGCAGTTCCGACAGCTACATAGCCAAAAACATTCAGTACTTC; CDR3: CASSSDSYIAKNIQYF
V: TRBV12-3/TRBV12-4; D: -; J: TRBJ1-3; size: many; DNA: TGTGCCAGCAGTTTTGTTCCATTCCCCTCTGGAAACACCATATATTTT; CDR3: CASSFVPFPSGNTIYF
V: TRBV19; D: TRBD1; J: TRBJ1-2; size: -; DNA: TGTGCCAGTAGTATAGATCCCGGGACAGGGTTTGGCTACACCTTC; CDR3: CASSIDPGTGFGYTF
V: TRBV2; D: -; J: TRBJ2-7; size: many; DNA: TGTGCCAGCAGGGGACCAAATTACGAGCAGTACTTC; CDR3: CASRGPNYEQYF
V: TRBV15; D: TRBD1; J: TRBJ1-1; size: many; DNA: TGTGCCACCAGCAGGGACAGGGTCACTGAAGCTTTCTTT; CDR3: CATSRDRVTEAFF
V: TRBV7-2; D: TRBD1; J: TRBJ1-5; size: many; DNA: TGTGCCAGCAGCCTCTCCTCAGGGGGCTTTCAGCCCCAGCATTTT; CDR3: CASSLSSGGFQPQHF
V: TRBV28; D: -; J: TRBJ2-2; size: many; DNA: TGTGCCAGCAGTTTCCCGGGGGGCCGGTCCGGGGAGCTGTTTTTT; CDR3: CASSFPGGRSGELFF
V: TRBV5-1; D: -; J: TRBJ2-1; size: few; DNA: TGCGCCAGCAGGAGGGGGAATGAGCAGTTCTTC; CDR3: CASRRGNEQFF
V: TRBV7-2; D: TRBD2; J: TRBJ2-5; size: many; DNA: TGTGCCAGCAGCCCAAGACTAGCGGGGGGGCAAGAGACCCAGTACTTC; CDR3: CASSPRLAGGQETQYF
V: TRBV7-9; D: TRBD1; J: TRBJ2-7; size: many; DNA: TGTGCCAGCAGCCCTGGACAGGGGGTGGACGAGCAGTACTTC; CDR3: CASSPGQGVDEQYF
V: TRBV7-8; D: -; J: TRBJ1-6; size: few; DNA: TGTGCCAGCAGCTTAGGAGCAGTAAATAATTCACCCCTCCACTTT; CDR3: CASSLGAVNNSPLHF
V: TRBV7-9; D: -; J: TRBJ2-2; size: few; DNA: TGTGCCAGCAGCTTTTCCGGTTTTCGGACCGGGGAGCTGTTTTTT; CDR3: CASSFSGFRTGELFF
V: TRBV5-4; D: TRBD2; J: TRBJ2-5; size: -; DNA: TGTGCCAGCAGCTCACTAGCGGGGGCCCGGGGTGAGACCCAGTACTTC; CDR3: CASSSLAGARGETQYF
V: TRBV5-1; D: -; J: TRBJ1-3; size: -; DNA: TGCGCCAGCAGCTTCTTTACGACGCGAGAATCTGGAAACACCATATATTTT; CDR3: CASSFFTTRESGNTIYF
V: TRBV21-1; D: -; J: TRBJ1-2; size: -; DNA: TGTGCCAGCAGCAAGAGACAGGAACACTATGGCGACACCTTC; CDR3: CASSKRQEHYGDTF
V: TRBV4-3; D: TRBD2; J: TRBJ2-4; size: many; DNA: TGCGCCAGCAGCCAAGGGACTAGCGGGGGGGCAGCAAACATTCAGTACTTC; CDR3: CASSQGTSGGAANIQYF
V: TRBV20-1; D: TRBD1; J: TRBJ1-2; size: many; DNA: TGCAGGGGGACAGGGTCGACCTATGGCTACACCTTC; CDR3: CRGTGSTYGYTF
V: TRBV5-6; D: -; J: TRBJ1-6; size: many; DNA: TGTGCCAGCAGTTACAGGGTCTCCTATAATTCACCCCTCCACTTT; CDR3: CASSYRVSYNSPLHF
V: TRBV20-1; D: TRBD2; J: TRBJ2-7; size: many; DNA: TGCAGTGCTAGATTCGGACGGGACTACTACGAGCAGTACTTC; CDR3: CSARFGRDYYEQYF
V: TRBV7-9; D: -; J: TRBJ1-5; size: many; DNA: TGTGCCAGCAGCAACTGGGACGTTAGCAATCAGCCCCAGCATTTT; CDR3: CASSNWDVSNQPQHF
V: TRBV7-2; D: -; J: TRBJ2-3; size: many; DNA: TGTGCCAGCAGCCCAGGGGTCCAGCGGGGCTTCACAGATACGCAGTATTTT; CDR3: CASSPGVQRGFTDTQYF
V: TRBV5-1; D: -; J: TRBJ1-1; size: few; DNA: TGCGCCAGCAGCTTGGTCGGGGATCCCCGCACTGAAGCTTTCTTT; CDR3: CASSLVGDPRTEAFF
V: TRBV7-2; D: -; J: TRBJ1-5; size: few; DNA: TGTGCCAGCAGCCCCAGGGGACGAAATCAGCCCCAGCATTTT; CDR3: CASSPRGRNQPQHF
V: TRBV11-2; D: -; J: TRBJ1-1; size: many; DNA: TGTGCCAGCGGTGGCTACACTGAAGCTTTCTTT; CDR3: CASGGYTEAFF
V: TRBV20-1; D: -; J: TRBJ2-7; size: many; DNA: TGCAGTGCTAGCCCCCTTGGGTTAGCGGTCAGGAGGGGGCAGTACTTC; CDR3: CSASPLGLAVRRGQYF
V: TRBV19; D: -; J: TRBJ2-2; size: many; DNA: TGTGCCAGCACGGAATGGGATGCCACCGGGGAGCTGTTTTTT; CDR3: CASTEWDATGELFF
V: TRBV11-1; D: -; J: TRBJ2-2; size: many; DNA: TGTGCCAGCAGCTATGGACAGTCTCCGAACACCGGGGAGCTGTTTTTT; CDR3: CASSYGQSPNTGELFF
V: TRBV2; D: -; J: TRBJ2-1; size: many; DNA: TGTGCCAGCCGGGGGTTCTCCTACAATGAGCAGTTCTTC; CDR3: CASRGFSYNEQFF
V: TRBV12-3/TRBV12-4; D: -; J: TRBJ1-5; size: many; DNA: TGTGCCAGCAAACCCTCTTCAGGGGTCCCATATACTCGGCCCCAGCATTTT; CDR3: CASKPSSGVPYTRPQHF
V: TRBV12-5; D: -; J: TRBJ2-5; size: many; DNA: TGTGCTAGTGCCAACTCCTGGGGGGTCGGGGCGGGGCAAGAGACCCAGTACTTC; CDR3: CASANSWGVGAGQETQYF
V: TRBV12-5; D: -; J: TRBJ2-1; size: many; DNA: TGTGCTAGTGGACCATACAGGGTATACAATGAGCAGTTCTTC; CDR3: CASGPYRVYNEQFF
V: TRBV29-1; D: -; J: TRBJ2-1; size: many; DNA: TGCAGCGCAAGGAGGCGGGAGCAGTTCTTC; CDR3: CSARRREQFF
V: TRBV27; D: -; J: TRBJ2-5; size: many; DNA: TGTGCCAGCAGTTTAACAGGGATGCAGACCCAGTACTTC; CDR3: CASSLTGMQTQYF
V: TRBV4-2; D: -; J: TRBJ2-3; size: many; DNA: TGTGCCAGCAGCCAAGCCGGGGGCGGGGGCCCCACAGATACGCAGTATTTT; CDR3: CASSQAGGGGPTDTQYF
V: TRBV9; D: -; J: TRBJ1-1; size: many; DNA: TGTGCCAGCAGTGCAAACCGTGGGGCAGGGCCTCTGAACACTGAAGCTTTCTTT; CDR3: CASSANRGAGPLNTEAFF
V: TRBV6-1; D: -; J: TRBJ1-4; size: many; DNA: TGTGCCAGCAGTGAAGCTGAGGGAGTCGGTGAAAAACTGTTTTTT; CDR3: CASSEAEGVGEKLFF